What follows are 8 T cell receptor beta chains derived from one specimen sequenced in a study of shared T cell receptors in the human thymus (TCRdb year 2021). Receptor amplification or capture employed the immunoSEQ multiplex PCR assay. TCRdb limited this immuneACCESS table to in-frame rearrangements with V and J called. A share of clones is missing; checked studies link under half to unresolved V genes, and the rest is unexplained. The sample table records about 380,000 clones; approximately 95% of these occur just once. The ten largest clones capture about 0.02% of the sample. The sequenced sample was thymocytes. The receptors here all came from a human donor.

In the case of this clone: Other DNA sequences within the sample encode an identical CDR3. The rearrangement joins TRBV2 to TRBJ2-1, with TRBD1 matching 7 bases. Losses at the gene ends were 5 bases for V and 4 bases for J; bases not matched to a gene: 2. Germline V gene lookup returns CDR1 SNHLY and CDR2 FYNNEI. This CDR3 spans 13 amino acids. In DNA form, the CDR3 reads TGTGCCAGCAGTCCGACAGGGTACAATGAGCAGTTCTTC. Its translation: CASSPTGYNEQFF.

This clone was recorded once. V and J are TRBV7-2 and TRBJ2-1, with TRBD2 identical over 8 bases. Germline CDR1 and CDR2: SGHTA and FQGNSA. CDR3 size: 17 residues. Trimming cost V 5 bases and J 3 bases; bases outside gene matches: 12. In DNA form, the CDR3 reads TGTGCCAGCAGCCTACAAGTTAGCGGGGCCCTCTACAATGAGCAGTTCTTC. It is translated as CASSLQVSGALYNEQFF.

The V call is TRBV20-1, the J call TRBJ1-6; D ambiguous. CDR3 length equals 11 residues. Looked up from germline, CDR1 is DFQATT and CDR2 is SNEGSKA (reference sequence). The V gene lost 4 bases and the J gene lost 8 bases, with 6 bases spanning the gap. This chain's CDR3 is CSAKVDSPLHF. The CDR3 nucleotides are TGCAGTGCTAAGGTGGATTCACCCCTCCACTTT.

This clone was counted a single time. This chain connects TRBV7-9 to TRBJ2-1; TRBD1 agrees at 12 bases. J gave up 9 bases and V 5 bases, and 17 bases lay outside the gene matches. CDR3 size: 18 residues. Germline V gene data show CDR1 as SEHNR and CDR2 as FQNEAQ (reference sequence). The CDR3 DNA follows: TGTGCCAGCAGCCAGGCTCGGGATGGCGGGACAGGGGGCGTTGAGCAGTTCTTC. Translation gives CASSQARDGGTGGVEQFF.

The CDR3 loop is CSGGLGGADGYTF. The CDR3 nucleotides read TGCAGCGGGGGGCTCGGGGGGGCGGATGGCTACACCTTC. This chain joins TRBV29-1 and TRBJ1-2; D is perhaps TRBD1 (6 bases). V dropped 7 bases and J dropped 6 bases, with 18 bases sitting between them. CDR1 and CDR2 (germline): SQVTM, ANQGSEA. There are 13 residues in the CDR3.

The gene calls are TRBV12-5 and TRBJ2-3; D perhaps matches TRBD2 (6 bases). V lost 0 bases and J lost 8, with 15 bases in between. The CDR3 sequence is 15 residues long. CDR1 and CDR2 from the germline V gene are LGHNT and FRNRAP. CDR3 in amino acids: CASGLVREGAGTQYF. The CDR3 bases are TGTGCTAGTGGTTTGGTACGTGAGGGAGCGGGTACGCAGTATTTT.

The rearrangement uses TRBV18 and TRBJ2-7; D is perhaps TRBD2 (5 bases). This CDR3 is built from 15 residues. CDR1 and CDR2 from the germline V gene are KGHSH and LQKENI. V lost 2 bases and J lost 3, with 14 bases in between. The CDR3 here is CASSPRADWIYEQYF. The CDR3 coding sequence is TGTGCCAGCTCACCAAGAGCGGACTGGATCTACGAGCAGTACTTC.

The chain couples TRBV7-9 to TRBJ2-3, with 9 bases matching TRBD2. The CDR3 runs 18 residues. Germline V gene data show CDR1 as SEHNR and CDR2 as FQNEAQ (reference sequence). V dropped 1 base and J dropped 2; count of bases not matched to a gene: 10. The CDR3 loop reads CASSLGGLAGFITDTQYF. CDR3 nucleotide sequence: TGTGCCAGCAGCTTAGGTGGGCTAGCGGGGTTTATCACAGATACGCAGTATTTT.